The rows below give T cell receptor beta chains drawn from one sample of a study of cytomegalovirus exposure and HLA in healthy donors. Sequencing used immunoSEQ multiplex PCR; TCRdb keeps in-frame clones, though not all of them. The sample records 100,000 to 120,000 clones, more than 75% being singletons. Sequencing input: PBMCs. These receptors all come from a woman in her twenties or thirties in good health and CMV-seropositive. Both conserved end residues are part of each CDR3.

CDR3 protein: CASSGYEAGRITSYNEQFF; V gene: TRBV9
CDR3 protein: CASSYPGGGGYGYTF; V gene: TRBV28
CDR3 protein: CASSLFPGSSGNTIYF; V gene: TRBV4-3
CDR3 protein: CASVNRGRNTEAFF; V gene: TRBV2
CDR3 protein: CASQQPGRQGGQPQHF; V gene: TRBV19
CDR3 protein: CAISRDSYEAFF; V gene: TRBV10-3
CDR3 protein: CASSVGGGHNEKLFF; V gene: TRBV9
CDR3 protein: CASSLEKPGYEQYF; V gene: TRBV7-2
CDR3 protein: CASSLTGQGDSPLHF; V gene: TRBV5-1
CDR3 protein: CASSQPTSSYNEQFF; V gene: TRBV4-1
CDR3 protein: CASSLVGLGGNEQFF; V gene: TRBV7-9
CDR3 protein: CASSTDAGAANTGELFF; V gene: TRBV19
CDR3 protein: CASSLISNQPQHF; V gene: TRBV7-2
CDR3 protein: CASSLVPGNLDSPLHF; V gene: TRBV7-2
CDR3 protein: CASSQVGGSPVPGELFF; V gene: TRBV4-2
CDR3 protein: CASSLVVGYGYTF; V gene: TRBV11-2
CDR3 protein: CSAGEGANTQYF; V gene: TRBV29-1
CDR3 protein: CATSTGPQIRQYF; V gene: TRBV15
CDR3 protein: CASSQDLAGGTDTQYF; V gene: TRBV4-1
CDR3 protein: CASSPDIRVRSGNTIYF; V gene: TRBV9
CDR3 protein: CASSLKTGSNTEAFF; V gene: TRBV7-6
CDR3 protein: CASSVGTTAGDYNEQFF; V gene: TRBV9
CDR3 protein: CASGLTSGRQGDTQYF; V gene: TRBV9
CDR3 protein: CASSPREGLSSGNTIYF; V gene: TRBV11-2
CDR3 protein: CASSQVLGANVLTF; V gene: TRBV4-3
CDR3 protein: CASSLRITGEGGYTF; V gene: TRBV10-2
CDR3 protein: CASSLNAGSRRAEAFF; V gene: TRBV7-2
CDR3 protein: CASSESGRDYYGYTF; V gene: TRBV10-2
CDR3 protein: CASSSTGVNTGELFF; V gene: TRBV18
CDR3 protein: CASRVQDTEAFF; V gene: TRBV5-1
CDR3 protein: CSVDPGRGYGYTF; V gene: TRBV29-1
CDR3 protein: CASSSTSGRSNEQFF; V gene: TRBV2
CDR3 protein: CASTPTGAGTEAFF; V gene: TRBV2